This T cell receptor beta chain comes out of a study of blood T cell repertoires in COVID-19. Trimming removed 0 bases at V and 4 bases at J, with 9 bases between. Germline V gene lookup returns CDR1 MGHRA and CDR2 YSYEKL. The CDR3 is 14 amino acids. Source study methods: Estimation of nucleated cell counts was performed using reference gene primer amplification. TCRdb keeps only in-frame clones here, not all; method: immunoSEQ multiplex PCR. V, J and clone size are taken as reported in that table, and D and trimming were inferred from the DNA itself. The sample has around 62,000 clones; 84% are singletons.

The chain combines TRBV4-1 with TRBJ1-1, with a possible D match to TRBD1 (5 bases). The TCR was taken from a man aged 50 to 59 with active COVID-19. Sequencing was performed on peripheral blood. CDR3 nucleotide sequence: TGCGCCAGCAGCCAAGAGGTCAGGGTCACTGAAGCTTTCTTT. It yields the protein CASSQEVRVTEAFF.